This entry lists 31 T cell receptor beta chains sequenced from one sample in a study of beta chain features in type 1 diabetes. The sequenced template was cDNA made from the entire isolated RNA. Produced via immunoSEQ multiplex PCR; TCRdb's table is partial and in-frame only. The sample lists almost 350,000 clones; about 20% were seen once. Sequencing input: naive CD4+ T cells from blood. The receptors were gathered from a woman between 18 and 30 years old in good health.

The table lists this clone with a few counts. V is TRBV5-1 and J is TRBJ1-2; 7 bases fit TRBD1. Germline CDR1 is SGHRS and CDR2 is YFSETQ. Losses at the gene ends were 0 bases for V and 4 bases for J; bases not matched to a gene: 6. The CDR3 runs 15 residues. In DNA, the CDR3 is TGCGCCAGCAGCTTGGGACAGGGAGAGTCCTATGGCTACACCTTC. Translating gives CASSLGQGESYGYTF.

This clone was observed a few times. The genes are TRBV15 and TRBJ1-1; tentatively, D is TRBD1 (5 bases). V gave up 2 bases and J gave up 7 bases, with 17 bases separating them. The length of the CDR3 is 15 residues. CDR1 is LNHNV, CDR2 YYDKDF, per germline (reference sequence). Here the CDR3 DNA reads TGTGCCACCAGCAGAAATCTACAGGTTTCCTTTGAAGCTTTCTTT. Its translation is CATSRNLQVSFEAFF.

The CDR3 coding sequence is TGTGCCAGCAGCCAATCGACCCGGAGAGCTTTCTTT. Translation: CASSQSTRRAFF. This chain links TRBV5-5 with TRBJ1-1; D gene unclear. The V end was cut by 4 bases, the J end by 10 bases, with 14 bases between. Looked up from germline, CDR1 is SGHKS and CDR2 is YYEKEE (reference sequence). The CDR3 sequence is 12 residues long.

This clone was seen more than once but under ten times. The chain has TRBV18 and TRBJ1-2; D possibly corresponds to TRBD1 (5 bases). This CDR3 has 13 amino acids. CDR1 is KGHSH, CDR2 LQKENI, per germline. Between the trimmed V and J ends, which lost 5 bases and 0 bases, there was a span of 7 bases. The CDR3 protein is CASSRGTNYGYTF. Written as DNA, the CDR3 is TGTGCCAGCTCAAGGGGTACTAACTATGGCTACACCTTC. The full variable domain, completed using reference TRBV18 and TRBJ1-2, is NAGVMQNPRHLVRRRGQEARLRCSPMKGHSHVYWYRQLPEEGLKFMVYLQKENIIDESGMPKERFSAEFPKEGPSILRIQQVVRGDSAAYFCASSRGTNYGYTFGSGTRLTVV.

The genes are TRBV5-1 and TRBJ2-1; 8 bases map to TRBD1. Germline CDR1 and CDR2: SGHRS and YFSETQ. The CDR3 is 15 amino acids. V lost 4 bases, J lost 9 bases, and 12 bases stayed unmatched. The DNA of the CDR3 is TGCGCCAGCAGCGAGGGACAGGCCAGAGGCGGTGAGCAGTTCTTC. Protein product: CASSEGQARGGEQFF. Filled out from reference TRBV5-1 and TRBJ2-1, the complete variable domain reads KAGVTQTPRYLIKTRGQQVTLSCSPISGHRSVSWYQQTPGQGLQFLFEYFSETQRNKGNFPGRFSGRQFSNSRSEMNVSTLELGDSALYLCASSEGQARGGEQFFGPGTRLTVL.

This clone has only one observation. The same CDR3 can be traced to other DNA sequences in this sample. The rearrangement links TRBV5-1 to TRBJ2-5, with a tentative D call TRBD2 (5 bases). Trimming pared 4 bases from V and 2 bases from J, leaving 6 bases between. The CDR3 consists of 12 residues. Germline CDR1 reads SGHRS; CDR2 reads YFSETQ. This chain's CDR3 is CASSPGQETQYF. In DNA form, the CDR3 reads TGCGCCAGCAGCCCGGGGCAAGAGACCCAGTACTTC. Full variable domain (outside the CDR3, taken from reference TRBV5-1 and TRBJ2-5): KAGVTQTPRYLIKTRGQQVTLSCSPISGHRSVSWYQQTPGQGLQFLFEYFSETQRNKGNFPGRFSGRQFSNSRSEMNVSTLELGDSALYLCASSPGQETQYFGPGTRLLVL.

The table lists this clone with a few counts. Sequence at one end of the junction differs from germline and may be a read error. The CDR3 nucleotides read TGTGCCAGCAGTTTAGGACTAGCGGGGACCGGGGAGCTGTTTTTT. It specifies CASSLGLAGTGELFF. The chain links TRBV7-2 to TRBJ2-2; TRBD2 matches at 12 bases. CDR3 length equals 15 residues. Germline-derived CDR1 and CDR2 are SGHTA and FQGNSA. The whole variable domain, remainder taken from reference TRBV7-2 and TRBJ2-2, is GAGVSQSPSNKVTEKGKDVELRCDPISGHTALYWYRQSLGQGLEFLIYFQGNSAPDKSGLPSDRFSAERTGGSVSTLTIQRTQQEDSAVYLCASSLGLAGTGELFFGEGSRLTVL.

The table lists this clone with a few counts. The J gene is TRBJ2-1, the V gene TRBV11-2, with D possibly matching TRBD2 (7 bases). Per germline, CDR1 SGHAT and CDR2 FQNNGV. This CDR3 contains 17 residues. The V gene lost 5 bases and the J gene lost 4 bases, with 21 bases spanning the gap. CDR3 sequence reads: CASSKGGAGLGYNEQFF. CDR3 DNA: TGTGCCAGCAGCAAGGGGGGGGCTGGCTTGGGGTACAATGAGCAGTTCTTC.

In its sample, this clone was seen a few times. This rearrangement joins TRBV5-4 to TRBJ2-7; 8 bases line up with TRBD2. Germline V gene sequence: CDR1 SGHNT, CDR2 YYREEE (reference sequence). The J segment lost 3 bases and the V segment lost 4 bases, leaving 15 bases of the junction unmatched. The CDR3 totals 17 residues. CDR3 in DNA: TGTGCCAGCAGCCCCCTGGATCTACGGGGGGGACGCTACGAGCAGTACTTC. Amino acids: CASSPLDLRGGRYEQYF.

This chain connects TRBV7-9 to TRBJ1-1; weak D call: TRBD1 (5 bases). Germline CDR1 and CDR2: SEHNR and FQNEAQ (reference sequence). V gave up 8 bases and J gave up 1 base, with 14 bases separating them. The CDR3 is 14 residues long. The CDR3 spells CASSWVQGNTEAFF. The CDR3 DNA reads as TGTGCCAGCTCCTGGGTGCAGGGGAACACTGAAGCTTTCTTT.

The rearrangement links TRBV29-1 to TRBJ1-2; 9 positions agree with TRBD1. J lost 0 bases, V lost 2 bases, and 13 bases had no gene match. The CDR3 totals 18 residues. Germline CDR1 reads SQVTM; CDR2 reads ANQGSEA. The CDR3 sequence: CSVERTGDQNPSNYGYTF. The CDR3 nucleotides read TGCAGCGTTGAACGGACAGGGGATCAAAATCCATCTAACTATGGCTACACCTTC.

V is TRBV6-6 and J is TRBJ1-4; possibly TRBD1 for D (5 bases). Trimming stripped 5 bases from V and 10 bases from J, with 17 bases between. Germline V gene sequence: CDR1 MNHNY, CDR2 SVGAGI (reference sequence). This CDR3 is built from 14 residues. Written as DNA, the CDR3 is TGTGCCAGCAGTCGAACAGGTCCCGGCTCAAAACTGTTTTTT. Its translation: CASSRTGPGSKLFF.

This clone was seen more than once but under ten times. V gene TRBV7-3 combines with J gene TRBJ1-1; D remains unclear. CDR3 length equals 13 residues. V dropped 3 bases and J dropped 3 bases, with 8 bases sitting between them. Germline V gives CDR1 SGHTA, CDR2 FQGTGA. Written as DNA, the CDR3 is TGTGCCAGCAGCTTTTGGGCTTACACTGAAGCTTTCTTT. Residues: CASSFWAYTEAFF.

Only a few counts were recorded for this clone. The J gene is TRBJ1-2, the V gene TRBV9, with a weak D call TRBD1 (5 bases). The V and J ends lost 0 bases and 8 bases respectively, with 11 bases between them. This CDR3 has 13 residues. CDR1 is SGDLS, CDR2 YYNGEE, per germline. The CDR3 spells CASSVDQGRGYTF. In DNA form, the CDR3 reads TGTGCCAGCAGCGTAGACCAGGGAAGGGGCTACACCTTC.

This clone has just a few counts. The chain employs TRBV18 and TRBJ1-1; 9 bases align to TRBD1. CDR1 and CDR2 from the germline V gene are KGHSH and LQKENI. V lost 4 bases to trimming and J lost 5 bases; unmatched junction nucleotides: 8. This CDR3 contains 15 residues. CDR3: CASSQGPGQGTEAFF. CDR3 nucleotide sequence: TGTGCCAGCTCACAGGGACCGGGACAGGGAACTGAAGCTTTCTTT.

V gene TRBV18 combines with J gene TRBJ1-2; TRBD1 matches 7 bases. CDR1 and CDR2 from the germline V gene are KGHSH and LQKENI. With V trimmed by 2 bases and J by 4 bases, 7 bases remained unmatched. This CDR3 is built from 15 residues. The CDR3 DNA is TGTGCCAGCTCACCAGACAGGGAACCCTTCTATGGCTACACCTTC. This encodes CASSPDREPFYGYTF. Full variable domain (remainder filled in from reference TRBV18 and TRBJ1-2): NAGVMQNPRHLVRRRGQEARLRCSPMKGHSHVYWYRQLPEEGLKFMVYLQKENIIDESGMPKERFSAEFPKEGPSILRIQQVVRGDSAAYFCASSPDREPFYGYTFGSGTRLTVV.

This clone was picked up a small number of times. The J gene is TRBJ1-1, the V gene TRBV29-1, with D possibly being TRBD1 (5 bases). The CDR3 loop spans 13 amino acids. V was shortened by 2 bases and J by 2 bases, with 9 bases between the two germline ends. Germline CDR1 and CDR2: SQVTM and ANQGSEA. The CDR3 DNA is TGCAGCGTTGAAAGGGGCTCCAACACTGAAGCTTTCTTT. Protein sequence: CSVERGSNTEAFF.

About this clone itself: This sample includes further DNA sequences coding for the same CDR3. CDR3 nucleotides: TGCGCCAGCAGCTTGGGGACAGAAAATCAGCCCCAGCATTTT. Translated: CASSLGTENQPQHF. J is TRBJ1-5 and V is TRBV5-1; D possibly corresponds to TRBD1 (6 bases). Trimming cost V 0 bases and J 4 bases, with 8 bases left between them. This CDR3 contains 14 residues. Per germline, CDR1 SGHRS and CDR2 YFSETQ.

V gene TRBV7-9 combines with J gene TRBJ2-1, with 7 positions matching TRBD2. CDR1 is SEHNR, CDR2 FQNEAQ, per germline (reference sequence). The ends lost 4 bases at V and 13 bases at J; junction bases unmatched: 13. This CDR3 has 14 amino acids. This chain's CDR3 is CASSSRGRDSDQFF. The CDR3 region has the DNA TGTGCCAGCAGCTCGCGGGGGAGAGACAGCGACCAGTTCTTC.

This clone occurred a few times. This chain links TRBV7-9 with TRBJ1-4, with D perhaps TRBD1 (5 bases). Trimming removed 4 bases from V and 5 bases from J, with 11 bases in between. The germline V gene encodes CDR1 SEHNR and CDR2 FQNEAQ (reference sequence). This CDR3 region has 14 residues. The DNA of the CDR3 is TGTGCCAGCAGCTGGACAAATGCGAATGAAAAACTGTTTTTT. Protein sequence: CASSWTNANEKLFF. The full variable domain, with the rest looked up from reference TRBV7-9 and TRBJ1-4, is DTGVSQNPRHKITKRGQNVTFRCDPISEHNRLYWYRQTLGQGPEFLTYFQNEAQLEKSRLLSDRFSAERPKGSFSTLEIQRTEQGDSAMYLCASSWTNANEKLFFGSGTQLSVL.

V is TRBV29-1 and J is TRBJ1-1; D gene unclear. The CDR3 extends over 11 amino acids. Trimming removed 3 bases at V and 10 bases at J, with 12 bases between. Germline CDR1 reads SQVTM; CDR2 reads ANQGSEA. In DNA form, the CDR3 reads TGCAGCGTTGATTCGGGGTCAGGAGCTTTCTTT. Translated, it gives CSVDSGSGAFF.

The chain uses TRBV5-4 and TRBJ2-5; 14 bases line up with TRBD2. The J segment lost 5 bases and the V segment lost 3 bases, leaving 6 bases of the junction unmatched. Germline V gene sequence: CDR1 SGHNT, CDR2 YYREEE (reference sequence). The CDR3 runs 16 residues. The CDR3 protein is CASSSKTSGGAETQYF. The CDR3 nucleotides read TGTGCCAGCAGCTCAAAGACTAGCGGGGGGGCCGAGACCCAGTACTTC.

The chain recombines TRBV18 with TRBJ1-1, with D possibly TRBD1 on 6 matching bases. The CDR3 is 15 amino acids. Germline V gene data show CDR1 as KGHSH and CDR2 as LQKENI. Trimming removed 3 bases at V and 3 bases at J, with 14 bases between. This CDR3 reads CASSPEQGGDTEAFF. The CDR3 DNA follows: TGTGCCAGCTCACCTGAACAGGGAGGGGACACTGAAGCTTTCTTT.

This clone was counted only a few times. The chain employs TRBV11-2 and TRBJ2-5; 11 bases fit TRBD2. Trimming took 7 bases from V and 9 from J; bases not matched to a gene: 22. The CDR3 spans 18 residues. Germline V gives CDR1 SGHAT, CDR2 FQNNGV. This CDR3 is CASTLLWTSGPQAGAQYF. DNA for the CDR3: TGTGCCAGCACCCTCCTTTGGACTAGCGGGCCCCAGGCGGGGGCCCAGTACTTC.

This clone was recorded a few times. The chain links TRBV27 to TRBJ1-2; D possibly corresponds to TRBD1 (6 bases). Germline assignment: CDR1 MNHEY and CDR2 SMNVEV (reference sequence). Trimming removed 8 bases at V and 5 bases at J, with 9 bases between. The CDR3 is 11 amino acids. The CDR3 region has the DNA TGTGCCAGCCTACAGGGTTATGGCTACACCTTC. This translates into CASLQGYGYTF.

The chain uses TRBV9 and TRBJ1-1; the match to TRBD1 covers 11 bases. The CDR3 has 16 amino acids. Germline V gene data show CDR1 as SGDLS and CDR2 as YYNGEE. With 0 bases clipped from V and 7 bases from J, the junction kept 8 bases outside the gene matches. CDR3 coding DNA: TGTGCCAGCAGCGTAGACCCGGGACAGGGGGTTAGTGAAGCTTTCTTT. Translating it yields CASSVDPGQGVSEAFF.

The CDR3 DNA is TGTGCCTGGACAGGGGGTTTTCCCACCTCCTACAATGAGCAGTTCTTC. Protein: CAWTGGFPTSYNEQFF. V usage is TRBV30 and J usage is TRBJ2-1; TRBD1 matches at 7 bases. CDR1 GTSNPN and CDR2 SVGIG come from the germline V gene (reference sequence). V lost 4 bases to trimming and J lost 0 bases; unmatched junction nucleotides: 9. This CDR3 is built from 16 residues.

The chain employs TRBV18 and TRBJ1-1; TRBD1 matches 12 bases. Germline CDR1 reads KGHSH; CDR2 reads LQKENI. The V segment lost 4 bases and the J segment 5 bases; nucleotides outside the gene matches: 8. The CDR3 has 16 residues. The CDR3 loop is CASSQGQGAARTEAFF. CDR3 DNA: TGTGCCAGCTCACAGGGACAGGGGGCAGCGAGGACTGAAGCTTTCTTT.

This clone turned up a few times. The V and J genes are TRBV5-1 and TRBJ2-7; possible D gene TRBD2, 5 bases. V was shortened by 4 bases and J by 5 bases, with 16 bases between the two germline ends. Germline lookup yields CDR1 SGHRS and CDR2 YFSETQ. The CDR3 extends over 14 amino acids. The CDR3 is CASSVRGARDEQYF. The CDR3 DNA follows: TGCGCCAGCAGCGTACGAGGAGCGCGGGACGAGCAGTACTTC.

The rearrangement uses TRBV9 and TRBJ1-1; D unresolved. This CDR3 is 13 amino acids long. Germline loops: CDR1 SGDLS, CDR2 YYNGEE. Trimming shortened V by 3 bases and J by 8 bases, and 14 bases separated the two germline ends. This CDR3 is CASSESPQAEAFF. CDR3 bases: TGTGCCAGCAGCGAGTCTCCCCAGGCCGAAGCTTTCTTT.

V is TRBV4-2 and J is TRBJ2-3; 7 bases map to TRBD2. The V gene's germline CDR1 is LGHNA and CDR2 YNFKEQ. The V segment lost 0 bases and the J segment 5 bases; nucleotides outside the gene matches: 8. The CDR3 spans 16 residues. CDR3 bases: TGTGCCAGCAGCCAAGATAAGCGGGACCAAGGAGATACGCAGTATTTT. Translation gives CASSQDKRDQGDTQYF.